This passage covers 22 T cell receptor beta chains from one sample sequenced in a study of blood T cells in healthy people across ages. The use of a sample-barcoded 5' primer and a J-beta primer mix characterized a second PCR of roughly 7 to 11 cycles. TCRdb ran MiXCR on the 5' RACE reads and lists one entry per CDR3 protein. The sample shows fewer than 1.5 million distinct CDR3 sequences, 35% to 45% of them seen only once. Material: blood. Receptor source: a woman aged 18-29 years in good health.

In DNA, the CDR3 is TGTGCCAGCACTCATGAACTAGCGGGAGGATTAGATGAGCAGTACTTC. Translated: CASTHELAGGLDEQYF. V is TRBV12-3 or TRBV12-4 and J is TRBJ2-5, with 12 positions matching TRBD2. This CDR3 is 16 amino acids long. The ends lost 7 bases at V and 11 bases at J; junction bases unmatched: 17.

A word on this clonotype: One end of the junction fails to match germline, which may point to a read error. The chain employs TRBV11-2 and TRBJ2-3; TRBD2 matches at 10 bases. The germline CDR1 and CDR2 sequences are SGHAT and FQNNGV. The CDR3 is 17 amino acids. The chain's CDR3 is CASSRPPLAGITDAQYF. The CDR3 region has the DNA TGTGCCAGCAGCCGTCCCCCACTAGCGGGGATCACAGATGCGCAGTATTTT. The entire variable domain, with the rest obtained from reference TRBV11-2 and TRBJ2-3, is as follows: EAGVAQSPRYKIIEKRQSVAFWCNPISGHATLYWYQQILGQGPKLLIQFQNNGVVDDSQLPKDRFSAERLKGVDSTLKIQPAKLEDSAVYLCASSRPPLAGITDAQYFGPGTRLTVL.

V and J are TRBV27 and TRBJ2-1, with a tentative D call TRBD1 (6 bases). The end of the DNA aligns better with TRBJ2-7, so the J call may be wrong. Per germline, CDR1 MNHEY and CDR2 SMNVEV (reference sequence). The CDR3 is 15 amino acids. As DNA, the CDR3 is TGTGCCACCACCTCCCGGACAGCCTCCTACAATGAGCAGTACTTC. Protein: CATTSRTASYNEQYF.

The CDR3 DNA reads TGCAGCGGCCATCGGACAGGGGCTGGAGAGACCCAGTACTTC. This translates into CSGHRTGAGETQYF. The V and J genes are TRBV29-1 and TRBJ2-5, with 9 bases fitting TRBD1. After removal of 7 bases from V and 4 bases from J, the junction contained 10 bases not matched to a gene. Germline-derived CDR1 and CDR2 are SQVTM and ANQGSEA. This CDR3 is 14 amino acids long.

The CDR3 region is CASSSGTSGTSSQETQYF. The CDR3 DNA reads TGCGCCAGCAGCTCCGGGACTAGCGGAACTTCAAGCCAAGAGACCCAGTACTTC. The gene calls are TRBV5-1 and TRBJ2-5; TRBD2 matches at 11 bases. V lost 3 bases and J lost 1; bases outside the gene matches: 11. The CDR3 consists of 18 residues. Per the germline V gene, CDR1 is SGHRS and CDR2 is YFSETQ.

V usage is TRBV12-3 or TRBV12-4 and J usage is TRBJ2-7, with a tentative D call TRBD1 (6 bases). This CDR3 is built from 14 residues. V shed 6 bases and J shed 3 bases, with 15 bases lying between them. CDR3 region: CASSHRVGLYEQYF. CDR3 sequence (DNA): TGTGCCAGCAGCCACAGGGTGGGTCTCTACGAGCAGTACTTC.

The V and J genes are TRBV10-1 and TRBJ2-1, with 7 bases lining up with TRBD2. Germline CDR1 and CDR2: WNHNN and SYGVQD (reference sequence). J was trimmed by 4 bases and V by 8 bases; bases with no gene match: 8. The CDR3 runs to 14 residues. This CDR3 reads CASSGGGPYNEQFF. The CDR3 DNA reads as TGCGCCAGCTCTGGGGGGGGTCCTTACAATGAGCAGTTCTTC.

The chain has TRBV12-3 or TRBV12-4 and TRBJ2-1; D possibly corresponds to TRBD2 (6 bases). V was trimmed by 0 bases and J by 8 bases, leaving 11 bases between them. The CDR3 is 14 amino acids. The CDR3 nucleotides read TGTGCCAGCAGTTTAGCGGGACTCCGTTATGAGCAGTTCTTC. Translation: CASSLAGLRYEQFF.

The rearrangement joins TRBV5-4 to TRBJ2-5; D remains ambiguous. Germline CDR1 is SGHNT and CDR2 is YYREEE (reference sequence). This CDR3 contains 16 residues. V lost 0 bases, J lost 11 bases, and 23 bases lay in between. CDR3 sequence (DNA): TGTGCCAGCAGCTTGGGGGATAGCCTAGAACCTCGGAAGCAGTACTTC. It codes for CASSLGDSLEPRKQYF.

This CDR3 is CSARDPPGRGTYEQYF. The CDR3 DNA reads TGCAGTGCTAGAGACCCACCGGGACGGGGAACCTACGAGCAGTACTTC. J is TRBJ2-7 and V is TRBV20-1, with D perhaps given as TRBD1 or TRBD2 (5 bases each). From germline, CDR1 is DFQATT and CDR2 SNEGSKA (reference sequence). The V gene lost 0 bases and the J gene lost 2 bases, with 17 bases spanning the gap. CDR3 length: 16 amino acids.

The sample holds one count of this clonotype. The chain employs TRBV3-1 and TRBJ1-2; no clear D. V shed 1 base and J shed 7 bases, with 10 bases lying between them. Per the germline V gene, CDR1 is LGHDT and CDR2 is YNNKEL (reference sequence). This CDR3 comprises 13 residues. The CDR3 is CASSQAWESGYTF. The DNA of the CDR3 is TGTGCCAGCAGCCAAGCATGGGAATCTGGCTACACCTTC.

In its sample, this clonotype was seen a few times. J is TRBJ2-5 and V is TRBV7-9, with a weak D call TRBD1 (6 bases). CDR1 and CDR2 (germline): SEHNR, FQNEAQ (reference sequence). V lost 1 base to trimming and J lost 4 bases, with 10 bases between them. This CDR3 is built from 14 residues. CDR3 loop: CASSLDREGETQYF. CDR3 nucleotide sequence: TGTGCCAGCAGCTTAGACAGGGAAGGAGAGACCCAGTACTTC.

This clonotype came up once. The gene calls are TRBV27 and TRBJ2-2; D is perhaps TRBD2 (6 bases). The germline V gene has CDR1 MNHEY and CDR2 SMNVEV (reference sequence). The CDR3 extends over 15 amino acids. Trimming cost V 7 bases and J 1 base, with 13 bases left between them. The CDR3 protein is CASNSGVLNTGELFF. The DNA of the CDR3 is TGTGCCAGCAACTCGGGAGTCCTGAACACCGGGGAGCTGTTTTTT.

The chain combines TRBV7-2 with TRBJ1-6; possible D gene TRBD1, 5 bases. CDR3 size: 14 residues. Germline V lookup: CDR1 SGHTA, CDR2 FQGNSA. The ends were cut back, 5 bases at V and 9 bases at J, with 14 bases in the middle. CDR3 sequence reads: CASSRGDGTSPLHF. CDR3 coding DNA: TGTGCCAGCAGCCGGGGGGATGGCACTTCACCCCTCCACTTT.

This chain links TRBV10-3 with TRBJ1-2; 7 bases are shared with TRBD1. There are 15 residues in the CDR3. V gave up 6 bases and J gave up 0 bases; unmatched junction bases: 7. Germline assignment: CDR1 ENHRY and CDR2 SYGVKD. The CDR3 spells CAIRGGEGPNYGYTF. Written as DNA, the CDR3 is TGTGCCATCAGAGGGGGCGAGGGTCCTAACTATGGCTACACCTTC.

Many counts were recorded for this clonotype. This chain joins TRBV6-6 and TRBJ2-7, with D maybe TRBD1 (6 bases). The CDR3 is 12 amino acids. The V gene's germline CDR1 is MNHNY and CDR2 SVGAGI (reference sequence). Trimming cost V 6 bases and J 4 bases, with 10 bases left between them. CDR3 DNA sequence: TGTGCCAGCAGGGAACAGGGTTACGAGCAGTACTTC. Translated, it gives CASREQGYEQYF.

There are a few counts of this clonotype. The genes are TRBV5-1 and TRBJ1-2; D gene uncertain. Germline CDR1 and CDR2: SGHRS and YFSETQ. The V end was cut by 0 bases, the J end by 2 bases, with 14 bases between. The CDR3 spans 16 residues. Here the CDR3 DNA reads TGCGCCAGCAGCTTGGACGGGTTCCGGGAAAACTATGGCTACACCTTC. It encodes CASSLDGFRENYGYTF.

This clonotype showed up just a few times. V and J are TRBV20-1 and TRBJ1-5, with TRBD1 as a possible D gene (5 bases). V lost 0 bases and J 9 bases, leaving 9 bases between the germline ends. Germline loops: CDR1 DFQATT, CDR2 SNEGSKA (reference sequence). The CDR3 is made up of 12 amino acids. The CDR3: CSARDGGGPQHF. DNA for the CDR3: TGCAGTGCTAGAGATGGGGGGGGGCCCCAGCATTTT.

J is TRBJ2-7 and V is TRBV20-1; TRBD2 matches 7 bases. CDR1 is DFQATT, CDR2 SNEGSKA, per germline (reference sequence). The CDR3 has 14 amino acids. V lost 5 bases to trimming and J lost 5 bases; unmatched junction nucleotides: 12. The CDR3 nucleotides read TGCAGTGCTCCTCGTGGGGGGGGGAACCACGAGCAGTACTTC. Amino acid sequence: CSAPRGGGNHEQYF.

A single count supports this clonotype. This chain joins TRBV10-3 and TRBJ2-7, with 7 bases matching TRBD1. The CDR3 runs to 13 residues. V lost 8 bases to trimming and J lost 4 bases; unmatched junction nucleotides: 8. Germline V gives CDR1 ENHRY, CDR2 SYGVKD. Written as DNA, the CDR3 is TGTGCCATCGGTTACCAACAGGGGTACGAGCAGTACTTC. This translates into CAIGYQQGYEQYF.

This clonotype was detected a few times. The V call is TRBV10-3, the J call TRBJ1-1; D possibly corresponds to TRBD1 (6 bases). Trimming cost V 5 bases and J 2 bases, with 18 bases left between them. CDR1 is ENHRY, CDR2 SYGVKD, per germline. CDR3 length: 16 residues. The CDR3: CAISLFGGAVNTEAFF. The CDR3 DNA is TGTGCCATCAGTCTCTTTGGGGGCGCAGTCAACACTGAAGCTTTCTTT.

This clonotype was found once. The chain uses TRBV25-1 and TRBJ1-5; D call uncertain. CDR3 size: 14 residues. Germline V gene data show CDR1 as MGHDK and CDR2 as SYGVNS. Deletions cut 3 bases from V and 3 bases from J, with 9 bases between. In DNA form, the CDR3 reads TGTGCCAGCAGTGAGTTGGGAAACAATCAGCCCCAGCATTTT. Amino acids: CASSELGNNQPQHF. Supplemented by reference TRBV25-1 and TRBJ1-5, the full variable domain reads EADIYQTPRYLVIGTGKKITLECSQTMGHDKMYWYQQDPGMELHLIHYSYGVNSTEKGDLSSESTVSRIRTEHFPLTLESARPSHTSQYLCASSELGNNQPQHFGDGTRLSIL.